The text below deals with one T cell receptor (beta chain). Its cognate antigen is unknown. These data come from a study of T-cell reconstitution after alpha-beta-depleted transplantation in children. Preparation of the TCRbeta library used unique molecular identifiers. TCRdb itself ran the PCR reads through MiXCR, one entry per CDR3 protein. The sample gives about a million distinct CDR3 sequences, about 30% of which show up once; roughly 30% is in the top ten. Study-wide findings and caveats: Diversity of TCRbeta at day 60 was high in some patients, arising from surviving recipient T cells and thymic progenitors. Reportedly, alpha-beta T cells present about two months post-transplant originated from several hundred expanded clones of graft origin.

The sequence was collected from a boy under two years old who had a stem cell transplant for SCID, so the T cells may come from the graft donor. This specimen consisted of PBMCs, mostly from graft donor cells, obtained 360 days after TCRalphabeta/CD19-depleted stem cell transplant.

The CDR3: CASSLRWADTQYF. As DNA, the CDR3 is TGTGCCAGCAGCTTGCGGTGGGCCGATACGCAGTATTTT. The chain joins TRBV5-6 to TRBJ2-3; D is ambiguous. Trimming removed 1 base at V and 6 bases at J, with 9 bases between. CDR1 is SGHDT and CDR2 is YYEEEE in the germline V gene. CDR3 length: 13 residues.